The 18 T cell receptor beta chains below all came from one sample that was sequenced in a study of blood T cell repertoires in COVID-19 (dated by TCRdb to between 2020 and 2021). The method was the immunoSEQ multiplex PCR assay. TCRdb stores this immuneACCESS table with in-frame sequences only. Part of the clones is absent; in the studies checked, under half of the shortfall reflects unresolved V genes, and no reason is known for the rest. This sample is represented by 210,000 or so clones; roughly nine tenths of them were singletons. The ten most abundant clones make up 2.2% of the sample. The sequenced material came from peripheral blood. The receptor set was obtained from a woman aged 45-65 years with acute or convalescent COVID-19.

V gene TRBV24-1 combines with J gene TRBJ2-3; 7 bases align to TRBD1. J lost 0 bases, V lost 4 bases, and 3 bases had no gene match. The CDR3 is 15 amino acids. Per the germline V gene, CDR1 is KGHDR and CDR2 is SFDVKD. CDR3 coding DNA: TGTGCCACCAGTGAATGGGACAGAAGCACAGATACGCAGTATTTT. This gives the protein CATSEWDRSTDTQYF.

The genes are TRBV7-8 and TRBJ2-5; D is possibly TRBD2 (6 bases). Trimming shortened V by 8 bases and J by 5 bases, and 18 bases separated the two germline ends. The CDR3 length is 14 residues. Germline CDR1 and CDR2: SGHVS and FQNEAQ. The CDR3 is CASAFSGVGETQYF. DNA of the CDR3: TGTGCCAGCGCATTTTCGGGGGTCGGGGAGACCCAGTACTTC.

The chain has TRBV5-1 and TRBJ2-7; D is possibly TRBD2 (6 bases). This CDR3 is 15 amino acids long. CDR1 is SGHRS and CDR2 is YFSETQ in the germline V gene. Trimming left V 4 bases short and J 2 bases short, with 16 bases between. CDR3 in amino acids: CASSPSVAGTYEQYF. The CDR3 coding sequence is TGCGCCAGCAGCCCCTCGGTGGCGGGGACCTACGAGCAGTACTTC.

V is TRBV4-3 and J is TRBJ2-2; weak D call: TRBD2 (6 bases). There are 18 residues in the CDR3. CDR1 is LGHNA and CDR2 is YSLEER in the germline V gene. Trimming stripped 3 bases from V and 1 base from J, with 18 bases between. The CDR3 is CASSHPVVGAGNTGELFF. As DNA, the CDR3 is TGCGCCAGCAGCCATCCGGTTGTTGGAGCGGGGAACACCGGGGAGCTGTTTTTT.

This clone was seen only a few times. The rearrangement joins TRBV5-1 to TRBJ2-7; TRBD2 agrees at 8 bases. This CDR3 region has 13 residues. The germline gives CDR1 SGHRS, CDR2 YFSETQ. V shed 4 bases and J 5 bases; nucleotides not matched to a gene: 5. CDR3 sequence: CASSPLAGNEQYF. The CDR3 region has the DNA TGCGCCAGCAGCCCGTTAGCGGGAAACGAGCAGTACTTC.

The V call is TRBV2, the J call TRBJ2-2; TRBD2 aligns across 7 bases. The CDR3 contains 14 residues. Trimming took 8 bases from V and 7 from J; bases not matched to a gene: 10. Germline V gene data show CDR1 as SNHLY and CDR2 as FYNNEI. The CDR3 nucleotides read TGTGCCAGCCAGAAGGGAGGGTCCGGCGGGGAGCTGTTTTTT. It codes for CASQKGGSGGELFF. Full variable domain (missing parts from reference TRBV2 and TRBJ2-2): EPEVTQTPSHQVTQMGQEVILRCVPISNHLYFYWYRQILGQKVEFLVSFYNNEISEKSEIFDDQFSVERPDGSNFTLKIRSTKLEDSAMYFCASQKGGSGGELFFGEGSRLTVL.

The V and J genes are TRBV5-5 and TRBJ2-3, with TRBD2 matching 7 bases. V was clipped by 2 bases and J by 0 bases; unmatched bases: 9. The CDR3 is 17 amino acids. CDR1 is SGHKS and CDR2 is YYEKEE in the germline V gene (reference sequence). The CDR3 DNA reads TGTGCCAGCAGCTTTGGGCGGGGGACTATTAGCACAGATACGCAGTATTTT. It translates to CASSFGRGTISTDTQYF.

The chain couples TRBV5-1 to TRBJ2-7; possible D gene TRBD1, 7 bases. The CDR3 extends over 17 amino acids. Per the germline V gene, CDR1 is SGHRS and CDR2 is YFSETQ. V was shortened by 4 bases and J by 0 bases, with 20 bases between the two germline ends. CDR3 bases: TGCGCCAGCAGCCGTTCACCCCGCAGGGGGGTCTCCTACGAGCAGTACTTC. This gives the protein CASSRSPRRGVSYEQYF.

This clone came up once. Other DNA sequences from this sample encode an identical CDR3 as well. CDR3 in amino acids: CASSLTRSYEQYF. For the CDR3, the DNA is TGTGCCAGCAGTTTAACTAGGTCCTACGAGCAGTACTTC. The V and J genes are TRBV27 and TRBJ2-7, with D possibly matching TRBD2 (5 bases). The CDR3 covers 13 residues. Germline values: CDR1 MNHEY, CDR2 SMNVEV (reference sequence). Trimming took 2 bases from V and 1 from J, leaving 6 bases between them.

V and J are TRBV27 and TRBJ2-7; perhaps TRBD1 as D (5 bases). Trimming left V 5 bases short and J 3 bases short, with 23 bases between. The CDR3 contains 17 residues. Germline values: CDR1 MNHEY, CDR2 SMNVEV (reference sequence). The CDR3 nucleotides read TGTGCCAGCAGTCAACCCCGAAGCACAGGCCCCCTCTACGAGCAGTACTTC. Translating gives CASSQPRSTGPLYEQYF.

J is TRBJ1-2 and V is TRBV19; TRBD1 agrees at 9 bases. Trimming cost V 7 bases and J 8 bases; bases outside gene matches: 26. CDR3 length: 19 amino acids. Germline V gene data show CDR1 as LNHDA and CDR2 as SQIVND (reference sequence). The CDR3 sequence: CASTLLGGQGWDDLRGYTF. The CDR3 nucleotides read TGTGCCAGTACCCTCCTAGGGGGACAGGGTTGGGATGATTTACGGGGCTACACCTTC.

This chain joins TRBV6-2 or TRBV6-3 and TRBJ2-5; D is possibly TRBD2 (5 bases). V was trimmed by 2 bases and J by 5 bases, leaving 18 bases between them. The length of the CDR3 is 16 residues. Per germline, CDR1 MNHEY and CDR2 SVGEGT. CDR3 sequence (DNA): TGTGCCAGCAGTTACCACGGCGCTACCCCGGGGGAGACCCAGTACTTC. Translated: CASSYHGATPGETQYF.

This clone was recorded only once. The chain recombines TRBV5-4 with TRBJ2-2; the match to TRBD1 covers 9 bases. The junction had 12 bases not matched to a gene; V was cut back by 5 bases and J by 4 bases. The CDR3 runs to 17 residues. The germline gives CDR1 SGHNT, CDR2 YYREEE (reference sequence). The CDR3 coding sequence is TGTGCCAGCAGGGCTACAGGGGGCGCATGGTCCACCGGGGAGCTGTTTTTT. Amino acids: CASRATGGAWSTGELFF.

This chain connects TRBV19 to TRBJ2-7, with a tentative D call TRBD1 (5 bases). Germline V gene lookup returns CDR1 LNHDA and CDR2 SQIVND (reference sequence). The V end lost 3 bases, the J end lost 3 bases, and 15 bases lay between the germline ends. The CDR3 is 15 residues long. CDR3 residues: CASSIGPQGSYEQYF. In nucleotides, the CDR3 is TGTGCCAGTAGTATCGGGCCCCAGGGTAGCTACGAGCAGTACTTC.

The V and J genes are TRBV3-1 (or the pseudogene TRBV3-2) and TRBJ1-2; 10 bases map to TRBD1. The germline gives CDR1 LGHDT, CDR2 YNNKEL (reference sequence). Trimming removed 4 bases from V and 12 bases from J; junction bases left unmatched: 11. The CDR3 runs to 14 residues. CDR3 sequence: CASSPMRGTGAHTF. CDR3 sequence (DNA): TGTGCCAGCAGCCCAATGAGAGGGACAGGGGCCCACACCTTC.

The rearrangement uses TRBV7-9 and TRBJ2-1; 8 bases line up with TRBD2. This CDR3 is 14 amino acids long. V was clipped by 5 bases and J by 3 bases; unmatched bases: 3. CDR1 is SEHNR, CDR2 FQNEAQ, per germline (reference sequence). CDR3 in amino acids: CASSPSGFYNEQFF. The CDR3 region has the DNA TGTGCCAGCAGCCCTAGCGGGTTCTACAATGAGCAGTTCTTC.

This chain connects TRBV28 to TRBJ1-4, with 10 positions matching TRBD1. Per the germline V gene, CDR1 is MDHEN and CDR2 is SYDVKM. The CDR3 runs to 15 residues. The trim removed 6 bases at V and 5 bases at J, leaving 6 bases unmatched. The CDR3 sequence is CASSPPGQGNEKLFF. The CDR3 region has the DNA TGTGCCAGCAGCCCCCCGGGACAGGGGAATGAAAAACTGTTTTTT.

The J gene is TRBJ2-1, the V gene TRBV3-1 (or the pseudogene TRBV3-2); tentative D call: TRBD2 (7 bases). The CDR3 extends over 13 amino acids. Looked up from germline, CDR1 is LGHDT and CDR2 is YNNKEL (reference sequence). Trimming pared 4 bases from V and 10 bases from J, leaving 14 bases between. CDR3 sequence reads: CASSPRPGGEQFF. The DNA for the CDR3 is TGTGCCAGCAGCCCGCGCCCGGGGGGCGAGCAGTTCTTC.